The 18 T cell receptor beta chains reported below all come from one sample, sequenced in a study of beta chain features in type 1 diabetes. Reverse transcribing all isolated RNA meant expressed TCRB transcripts were sequenced. TCRdb keeps only in-frame clones here, not all; method: immunoSEQ multiplex PCR. Among roughly 610,000 clones listed, around 15% were seen once. Sequenced sample: naive CD4+ T cells from blood. The source of these receptors is a man aged 18 to 35 in good health.

V gene TRBV9 combines with J gene TRBJ2-7; weak D call: TRBD1 (6 bases). From germline, CDR1 is SGDLS and CDR2 YYNGEE. V was cut by 4 bases and J by 3 bases, with 17 bases left in between. This CDR3 comprises 15 residues. This chain's CDR3 is CASSPALRGGYEQYF. CDR3 DNA sequence: TGTGCCAGCAGCCCCGCCTTAAGAGGGGGCTACGAGCAGTACTTC.

This clone came up a few times. This chain connects TRBV5-1 to TRBJ1-1; D may be TRBD1 (6 bases). Trimming shortened V by 2 bases and J by 5 bases, and 19 bases separated the two germline ends. The germline V gene has CDR1 SGHRS and CDR2 YFSETQ. CDR3 length: 16 amino acids. CDR3 bases: TGCGCCAGCAGCTTCGCGGGGACATCCCGAGGGACTGAAGCTTTCTTT. Translated, it gives CASSFAGTSRGTEAFF.

This clone was detected only a few times. V and J are TRBV19 and TRBJ2-2; D call uncertain. V gave up 2 bases and J gave up 2 bases, with 12 bases separating them. The CDR3 sequence is 16 residues long. Germline V gene lookup returns CDR1 LNHDA and CDR2 SQIVND (reference sequence). CDR3 nucleotide sequence: TGTGCCAGTAGTATATTTGGGGTTGGCAACACCGGGGAGCTGTTTTTT. It encodes CASSIFGVGNTGELFF.

This clone turned up a few times. The CDR3 region has the DNA TGTGCCAGCAGCCCTTCGGCGGGGAACACTGAAGCTTTCTTT. Its translation: CASSPSAGNTEAFF. The chain carries TRBV7-3 and TRBJ1-1; the D is unclear. This CDR3 spans 14 amino acids. Trimming shortened V by 5 bases and J by 1 base, and 11 bases separated the two germline ends. The germline V gene has CDR1 SGHTA and CDR2 FQGTGA. Full variable domain (remainder filled in from reference TRBV7-3 and TRBJ1-1): GAGVSQTPSNKVTEKGKYVELRCDPISGHTALYWYRQSLGQGPEFLIYFQGTGAADDSGLPNDRFFAVRPEGSVSTLKIQRTERGDSAVYLCASSPSAGNTEAFFGQGTRLTVV.

The chain joins TRBV5-1 to TRBJ2-5; 12 nucleotides line up with TRBD2. CDR1 and CDR2 (germline): SGHRS, YFSETQ. The CDR3 runs 15 residues. Losses at the gene ends were 0 bases for V and 4 bases for J; bases not matched to a gene: 1. The CDR3 sequence is CASSLELAGGETQYF. Written as DNA, the CDR3 is TGCGCCAGCAGCTTGGAACTAGCGGGAGGAGAGACCCAGTACTTC.

A few counts support this clone. The V gene is TRBV29-1, the J gene TRBJ2-1; D unclear. Trimming cost V 4 bases and J 2 bases, with 21 bases left between them. Germline V gene data show CDR1 as SQVTM and CDR2 as ANQGSEA. The length of the CDR3 is 17 residues. The CDR3, as DNA: TGCAGCGTTGGTGGACGAGTGGCCCCCTACCCCTACAATGAGCAGTTCTTC. This gives the protein CSVGGRVAPYPYNEQFF.

The rearrangement joins TRBV2 to TRBJ1-4; D is uncertain. Trimming stripped 5 bases from V and 6 bases from J, with 4 bases between. The V gene's germline CDR1 is SNHLY and CDR2 FYNNEI. CDR3 length: 11 residues. DNA for the CDR3: TGTGCCAGCAGTCCTTATGAAAAACTGTTTTTT. Translation gives CASSPYEKLFF. Supplemented by reference TRBV2 and TRBJ1-4, the full variable domain reads EPEVTQTPSHQVTQMGQEVILRCVPISNHLYFYWYRQILGQKVEFLVSFYNNEISEKSEIFDDQFSVERPDGSNFTLKIRSTKLEDSAMYFCASSPYEKLFFGSGTQLSVL.

This clone has a handful of counts. This rearrangement joins TRBV11-1 to TRBJ2-3; D may be TRBD1 or TRBD2 (6 bases each). The CDR3 length is 16 residues. Germline CDR1 reads SGHAT; CDR2 reads FQDESV (reference sequence). Trimming cost V 7 bases and J 2 bases, with 19 bases left between them. CDR3 sequence: CASTPGAIRTTDTQYF. The CDR3, as DNA: TGTGCCAGCACCCCGGGGGCCATTCGAACCACAGATACGCAGTATTTT.

The chain recombines TRBV18 with TRBJ1-5; unclear D gene. The V end lost 4 bases, the J end lost 3 bases, and 10 bases lay between the germline ends. The CDR3 loop spans 14 amino acids. The germline V gene encodes CDR1 KGHSH and CDR2 LQKENI. CDR3 nucleotide sequence: TGTGCCAGCTCACTCGGACTGCTCAATCAGCCCCAGCATTTT. It specifies CASSLGLLNQPQHF.

This clone was observed a few times. The CDR3 bases are TGTGCCAGCATCCCGGGACAGGGTTTGTACGAGCAGTACTTC. Encoded protein: CASIPGQGLYEQYF. The V and J genes are TRBV6-5 and TRBJ2-7; 9 bases agree with TRBD1. V was pared by 7 bases and J by 4 bases, with 8 bases of the junction left unmatched. The CDR3 runs to 14 residues. The germline CDR1 and CDR2 sequences are MNHEY and SVGAGI.

This chain links TRBV2 with TRBJ2-7, with 7 bases lining up with TRBD1. J was trimmed by 3 bases and V by 6 bases; bases with no gene match: 5. Per the germline V gene, CDR1 is SNHLY and CDR2 is FYNNEI. The CDR3 loop spans 13 amino acids. The CDR3 region is CASRPTGNYEQYF. The CDR3 nucleotides are TGTGCCAGCAGACCGACAGGGAACTACGAGCAGTACTTC.

The chain links TRBV6-5 to TRBJ2-1; perhaps TRBD2 as D (6 bases). The length of the CDR3 is 15 residues. V dropped 3 bases and J dropped 11 bases, with 20 bases sitting between them. Germline-derived CDR1 and CDR2 are MNHEY and SVGAGI. This CDR3 is CASSYDGTAFPKQFF. The CDR3 coding sequence is TGTGCCAGCAGTTATGACGGGACTGCCTTCCCGAAGCAGTTCTTC.

The chain has TRBV7-8 and TRBJ1-2; TRBD1 matches at 7 bases. The CDR3 runs 15 residues. Trimming took 0 bases from V and 4 from J; bases not matched to a gene: 5. In germline, CDR1 is SGHVS, CDR2 FQNEAQ. The CDR3 DNA is TGTGCCAGCAGCTTAGCCACGACAGGGCCCTATGGCTACACCTTC. Protein: CASSLATTGPYGYTF. Supplemented by reference TRBV7-8 and TRBJ1-2, the full variable domain reads GAGVSQSPRYKVAKRGQDVALRCDPISGHVSLFWYQQALGQGPEFLTYFQNEAQLDKSGLPSDRFFAERPEGSVSTLKIQRTQQEDSAVYLCASSLATTGPYGYTFGSGTRLTVV.

The rearrangement uses TRBV18 and TRBJ2-5, with D uncertain. The CDR3 totals 15 residues. Germline V CDR1 and CDR2: KGHSH, LQKENI. V lost 5 bases, J lost 5 bases, and 18 bases lay in between. The CDR3, as DNA: TGTGCCAGCTCAGGAAAGACCGTGGGATGGGAGACCCAGTACTTC. Translating gives CASSGKTVGWETQYF.

Of note for this clone: Distinct nucleotide sequences in the sample also encode this CDR3. CDR3 DNA: TGCGCCAGCAGCCTAGGGGGGAACACTGAAGCTTTCTTT. It translates to CASSLGGNTEAFF. The rearrangement joins TRBV5-1 to TRBJ1-1; perhaps TRBD1 as D (6 bases). Trimming stripped 4 bases from V and 1 base from J, with 8 bases between. Per germline, CDR1 SGHRS and CDR2 YFSETQ. The CDR3 has 13 residues.

The rearrangement joins TRBV9 to TRBJ1-2, with D perhaps TRBD1 (6 bases). This CDR3 has 14 residues. V was trimmed by 0 bases and J by 4 bases, leaving 10 bases between them. Per the germline V gene, CDR1 is SGDLS and CDR2 is YYNGEE. This chain's CDR3 is CASSVVGGSYGYTF. The CDR3 DNA reads TGTGCCAGCAGCGTAGTAGGGGGAAGCTATGGCTACACCTTC.

This chain joins TRBV7-2 and TRBJ2-7, with TRBD2 identical over 9 bases. The CDR3 length is 16 residues. Germline-derived CDR1 and CDR2 are SGHTA and FQGNSA. With 6 bases clipped from V and 6 bases from J, the junction kept 15 bases outside the gene matches. CDR3 amino acids: CASRPTPGGGGAEQYF. The CDR3 coding sequence is TGTGCCAGCAGGCCCACCCCCGGGGGCGGGGGGGCCGAGCAGTACTTC.

This sequence joins TRBV11-3 and TRBJ2-7; no reliable D call. V lost 1 base to trimming and J lost 3 bases, with 10 bases between them. Germline CDR1 is SGHNT and CDR2 is YENEEA. There are 14 residues in the CDR3. CDR3 loop: CASSLGAGDYEQYF. In DNA form, the CDR3 reads TGTGCCAGCAGCTTAGGGGCAGGCGACTACGAGCAGTACTTC.